This entry is about one T cell receptor beta chain. Its antigen is still unknown. The V end lost 3 bases, the J end lost 2 bases, and 13 bases lay between the germline ends. The germline CDR1 and CDR2 sequences are SGHTA and FQGNSA. The length of the CDR3 is 15 residues. The data belong to a study of T cell responses to AZD1222 COVID-19 vaccine. General study results and limits: Seropositive status at baseline applied to only 5 or 6 AZD1222 recipients. Repertoire sampling was restricted to post-peak T cell response timepoints. Donor demographics were predominantly white British with a female majority; clonal diversity may be underestimated.

Repertoires were generated with immunoSEQ multiplex PCR, while TCRdb's copy carries only in-frame clones and drops some. The sample lists over 130,000 clones, about 92% occurring once. Sequenced here: peripheral blood, sampled 28 days after the second AZD1222 dose. This rearrangement joins TRBV7-2 to TRBJ1-1, with D hard to call. The sequence was collected from an adult who received the AZD1222 COVID-19 vaccine. CDR3 sequence (DNA): TGTGCCAGCAGCTTCCATGGGTCGGCTAACACTGAAGCTTTCTTT. It translates to CASSFHGSANTEAFF.